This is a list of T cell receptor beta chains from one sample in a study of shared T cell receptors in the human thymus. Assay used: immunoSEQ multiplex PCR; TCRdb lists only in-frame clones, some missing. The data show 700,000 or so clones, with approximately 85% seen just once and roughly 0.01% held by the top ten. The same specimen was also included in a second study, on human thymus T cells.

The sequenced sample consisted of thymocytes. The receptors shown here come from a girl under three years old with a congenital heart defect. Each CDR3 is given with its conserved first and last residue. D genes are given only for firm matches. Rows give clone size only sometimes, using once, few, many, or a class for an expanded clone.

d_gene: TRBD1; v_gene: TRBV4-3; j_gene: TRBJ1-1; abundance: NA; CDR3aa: CASSQDKTPGTATSENTEAFF; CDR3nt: TGCGCCAGCAGCCAAGACAAAACCCCCGGGACAGCAACCTCAGAGAACACTGAAGCTTTCTTT
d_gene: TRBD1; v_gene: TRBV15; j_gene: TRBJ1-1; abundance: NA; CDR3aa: CATSTLRTGRTEAFF; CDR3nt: TGTGCCACCAGCACCTTACGGACAGGGAGGACTGAAGCTTTCTTT
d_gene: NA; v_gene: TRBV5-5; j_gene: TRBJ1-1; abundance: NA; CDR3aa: CASSFPGTEAFF; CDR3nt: TGTGCCAGCAGCTTCCCCGGGACTGAAGCTTTCTTT
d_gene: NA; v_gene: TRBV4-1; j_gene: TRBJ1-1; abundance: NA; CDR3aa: CASSLSGLPRGEAFF; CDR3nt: TGCGCCAGCAGCCTCTCAGGACTGCCGAGGGGGGAAGCTTTCTTT
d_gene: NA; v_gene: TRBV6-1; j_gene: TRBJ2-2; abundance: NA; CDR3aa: CASSRLAGELFF; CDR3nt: TGTGCCAGCAGTCGGTTAGCGGGGGAGCTGTTTTTT
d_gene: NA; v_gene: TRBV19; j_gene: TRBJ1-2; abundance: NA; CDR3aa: CATTGGRLYGYTF; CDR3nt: TGTGCCACCACGGGGGGTCGGCTGTATGGCTACACCTTC
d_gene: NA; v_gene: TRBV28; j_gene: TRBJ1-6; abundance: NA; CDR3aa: CASTVSGGVGMYSPLHF; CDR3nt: TGTGCCAGCACAGTTTCAGGAGGGGTCGGGATGTATTCACCCCTCCACTTT
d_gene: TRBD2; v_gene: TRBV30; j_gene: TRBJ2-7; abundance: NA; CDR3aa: CAWSDPSGGGHEQYF; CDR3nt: TGTGCCTGGAGTGACCCCTCCGGGGGGGGCCACGAGCAGTACTTC
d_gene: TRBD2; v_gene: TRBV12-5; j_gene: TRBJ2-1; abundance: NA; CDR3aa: CASGSGLARLNEQFF; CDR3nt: TGTGCTAGTGGTTCGGGACTAGCACGTCTCAATGAGCAGTTCTTC
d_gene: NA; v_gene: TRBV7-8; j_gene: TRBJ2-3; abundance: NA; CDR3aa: CASSHHGTDTQYF; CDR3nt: TGTGCCAGCAGCCATCATGGCACAGATACGCAGTATTTT
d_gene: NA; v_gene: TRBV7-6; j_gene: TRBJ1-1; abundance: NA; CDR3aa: CASSYPRGEDTEAFF; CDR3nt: TGTGCCAGCAGCTATCCTAGAGGCGAAGACACTGAAGCTTTCTTT
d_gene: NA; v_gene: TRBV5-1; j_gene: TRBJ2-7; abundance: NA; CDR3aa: CASSWVGGIYEQYF; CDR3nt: TGCGCCAGCAGCTGGGTAGGGGGTATCTACGAGCAGTACTTC
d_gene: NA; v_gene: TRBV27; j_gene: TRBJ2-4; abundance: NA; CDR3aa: CASSFRGHILAKNIQYF; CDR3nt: TGTGCCAGCAGTTTTAGGGGCCATATTCTAGCCAAAAACATTCAGTACTTC
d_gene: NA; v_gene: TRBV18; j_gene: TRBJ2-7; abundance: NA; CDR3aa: CASSPPNRFLDEQYF; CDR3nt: TGTGCCAGCTCACCACCGAACAGGTTTTTGGACGAGCAGTACTTC
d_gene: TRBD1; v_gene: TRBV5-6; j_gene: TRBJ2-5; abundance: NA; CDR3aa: CASSLEGRQGLETQYF; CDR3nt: TGTGCCAGCAGCTTGGAAGGTCGACAGGGCCTAGAGACCCAGTACTTC
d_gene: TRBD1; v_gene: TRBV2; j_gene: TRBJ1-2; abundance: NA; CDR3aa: CASSVTGTGLGYGYTF; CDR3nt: TGTGCCAGCAGTGTAACCGGGACAGGGCTTGGCTATGGCTACACCTTC
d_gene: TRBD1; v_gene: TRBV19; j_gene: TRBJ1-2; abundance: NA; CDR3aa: CASSTIKTGASGYTF; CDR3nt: TGTGCCAGTAGTACAATCAAGACAGGGGCGAGTGGCTACACCTTC
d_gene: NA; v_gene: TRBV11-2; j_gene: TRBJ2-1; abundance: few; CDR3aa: CASSLGRQGLSYNEQFF; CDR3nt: TGTGCCAGCAGCTTAGGACGACAGGGACTGTCCTACAATGAGCAGTTCTTC